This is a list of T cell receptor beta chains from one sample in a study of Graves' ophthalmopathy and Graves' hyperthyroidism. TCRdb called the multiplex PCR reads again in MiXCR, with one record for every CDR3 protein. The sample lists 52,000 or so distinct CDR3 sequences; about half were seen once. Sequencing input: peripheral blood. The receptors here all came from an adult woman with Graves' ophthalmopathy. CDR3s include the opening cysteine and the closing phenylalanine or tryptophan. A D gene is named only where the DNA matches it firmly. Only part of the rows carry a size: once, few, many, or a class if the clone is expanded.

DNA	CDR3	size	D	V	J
TGTGCCGGCAGTCTCTTCCAGGGGGCGTTCTACAATGAGCAGTTCTTC	CAGSLFQGAFYNEQFF	.	TRBD1	TRBV27	TRBJ2-1
TGTGCCAGCAGCTTAGGGCAGACCTACCAAGAGACCCAGTACTTC	CASSLGQTYQETQYF	many	.	TRBV11-3	TRBJ2-5
TGTGCCAGTAGTGAGGGTTACGATGAGCAGTTCTTC	CASSEGYDEQFF	.	.	TRBV2	TRBJ2-1
TGCAGTGCTAGAGATGGTGGCCCTGCTGGGGAGCAGTACTTC	CSARDGGPAGEQYF	.	.	TRBV20-1	TRBJ2-7
TGTGCCAGTAAAAAGGTGCAGGGGCCCTATGGCTACACCTTC	CASKKVQGPYGYTF	many	.	TRBV19	TRBJ1-2
TGTGCCAGCAGCTCGGGACAGGGGGCGATGGGGGGCTACACCTTC	CASSSGQGAMGGYTF	many	TRBD1	TRBV11-2	TRBJ1-2
TGCAGTGCCGGAATCGAGACCCAGTACTTC	CSAGIETQYF	many	.	TRBV20-1	TRBJ2-5
TGTGCCAGCAGCTTAGCCAGGTCCTCTGGAAACACCATATATTTT	CASSLARSSGNTIYF	many	.	TRBV11-2	TRBJ1-3
TGTGCCACCAGTGGACCTAGTCAGCCCCAGCATTTT	CATSGPSQPQHF	.	.	TRBV24-1	TRBJ1-5
TGTGCCATCAGTGAGGTGTCAGCGCCTTTATACAATGAGCAGTTCTTC	CAISEVSAPLYNEQFF	.	.	TRBV10-3	TRBJ2-1
TGTGCCAGCAGCTTAAGGGGCACCGGGGAGCTGTTTTTT	CASSLRGTGELFF	many	.	TRBV7-3	TRBJ2-2
TGTGCCAGCAGTTACACTAGCGGGAGCACAGATACGCAGTATTTT	CASSYTSGSTDTQYF	many	TRBD2	TRBV6-2/TRBV6-3	TRBJ2-3
TGTGCCAGCAGCTCCACCAGAGGACTAGTCTACGAGCAGTACTTC	CASSSTRGLVYEQYF	.	TRBD2	TRBV7-2	TRBJ2-7
TGTGCCAGCAGACCGACACGGGGTCAGCCCCAGCATTTT	CASRPTRGQPQHF	many	.	TRBV6-5	TRBJ1-5
TGTGCCAGCAGTTTTAGGAGCAGGGTACCCCTCCACTTT	CASSFRSRVPLHF	many	.	TRBV28	TRBJ1-6
TGTGCCAGCAGCCGAGGCAAAAGGGCTAATGAAAAACTGTTTTTT	CASSRGKRANEKLFF	.	.	TRBV14	TRBJ1-4
TGTGCTAGCAGCTTAGGACCTGCGGAGACCCAGTACTTC	CASSLGPAETQYF	.	.	TRBV7-7	TRBJ2-5
TGTGCCAGCAGCCCAGATGGAGGGGGCAGAACCGGGGAGCTGTTTTTT	CASSPDGGGRTGELFF	many	.	TRBV7-9	TRBJ2-2
TGTGCCTACGAAGAATGGACCTTC	CAYEEWTF	.	.	TRBV7-9	TRBJ1-2
TGCAGTGCTGGGCGGGACACTTGGGCTACGCAGTATTTT	CSAGRDTWATQYF	.	.	TRBV20-1	TRBJ2-3
TGTGCCATCAGTGAGTCAGGGAGACAGGGAGCCTACGAGCAGTACTTC	CAISESGRQGAYEQYF	medium-sized	TRBD1	TRBV10-3	TRBJ2-7
TGTGCCATCGGGTCTTCCAAGAATACGCAGTATTTT	CAIGSSKNTQYF	medium-sized	.	TRBV10-3	TRBJ2-3
TGTGCCAGCAGTCCCACCTACCACGGCTCACCCCTCCACTTT	CASSPTYHGSPLHF	many	.	TRBV27	TRBJ1-6
TGTGCCAGCAGGGTTGTGGGTGAAGCTTTCTTT	CASRVVGEAFF	.	.	TRBV2	TRBJ1-1
TGTGCCAGCACGCCCTTACTGTCGCGGGCCGAAAATGAAGAACTGTTTTTT	CASTPLLSRAENEELFF	.	.	TRBV6-6	TRBJ1-4
TGTGCCAGTAGTACCAGCGGAGAGAATGAGCAGTTCTTC	CASSTSGENEQFF	many	.	TRBV19	TRBJ2-1
TGCAGTGCTAAGGGCGAGGGACCCGAAACCTACAATGAGCAGTTCTTC	CSAKGEGPETYNEQFF	once	.	TRBV20-1	TRBJ2-1
TGCAGTGCTAAAGAGGGACTAGCGGCGAACACCGGGGAGCTGTTTTTT	CSAKEGLAANTGELFF	many	TRBD2	TRBV20-1	TRBJ2-2
TGTGCCAGCAGCTTAGACGGCGGCAGCAATCAGCCCCTCCACTTT	CASSLDGGSNQPLHF	.	.	TRBV7-3	TRBJ1-6
TGTGCCACCAGTGATCCCGGGACAGTCCGCGAGCAGTACTTC	CATSDPGTVREQYF	.	TRBD1	TRBV24-1	TRBJ2-7
TGTGCCAGCAGCTTCTCCCACACCGGGGAGCTGTTTTTT	CASSFSHTGELFF	many	.	TRBV5-8	TRBJ2-2
TGTGCCAGCAGCTCAGTGAGGTCAGATACGCACTATTTT	CASSSVRSDTHYF	.	.	TRBV7-1	TRBJ2-3
TGTGCCAGCAGTCCGGGGGCTGGAAACACCATATATTTT	CASSPGAGNTIYF	many	.	TRBV7-9	TRBJ1-3
TGCGCCAGCAGCTTGGGAGGGTGGGACACGCAGTATTTT	CASSLGGWDTQYF	.	.	TRBV5-1	TRBJ2-3
TGTGCCAGCAGCGACTGGGCAGCCTACGAGCAGTACTTC	CASSDWAAYEQYF	many	.	TRBV12-3/TRBV12-4	TRBJ2-7
TGCAGTGCTAGGGGGGGGGGCGCCCGCACAGATACGCAGTATTTT	CSARGGGARTDTQYF	many	.	TRBV20-1	TRBJ2-3
TGTGCCAGCAGCTTAGGTAGAGGGGATGGTGAGACCCAGTACTTC	CASSLGRGDGETQYF	many	.	TRBV11-1	TRBJ2-5
TGCAGTGCTAGATCCCCAGCGGGAGTGGGGTCCGGGGAGCTGTTTTTT	CSARSPAGVGSGELFF	.	TRBD2	TRBV20-1	TRBJ2-2
TGTGCCACCAGCAGGGGGTTTCAGAAGAACACTGAAGCTTTCTTT	CATSRGFQKNTEAFF	.	.	TRBV15	TRBJ1-1
TGTGCCAGCAGCGTAGGGGGGGCGGAGACCCAGTACTTC	CASSVGGAETQYF	.	.	TRBV9	TRBJ2-5
TGTGCCTGGAGCCTTAACACCGGGGAGCTGTTTTTT	CAWSLNTGELFF	many	.	TRBV30	TRBJ2-2
TGTGCCAGCAGCCATAGACAGTCCTACGAGCAGTACTTC	CASSHRQSYEQYF	many	.	TRBV7-2	TRBJ2-7
TGTGCCAGCAGCACCGGGACAGGGGGAGGTGAGCAGTACTTC	CASSTGTGGGEQYF	.	TRBD1	TRBV2	TRBJ2-7
TGTGCCAGTAGTGGAGGGACGGGCGAGCAGTACTTC	CASSGGTGEQYF	.	.	TRBV19	TRBJ2-7
TGTGCCACCAGTGATTCGGGTCCTTACAATGAGCAGTTCTTC	CATSDSGPYNEQFF	medium-sized	.	TRBV24-1	TRBJ2-1
TGTGCCAGCAGACCCGACCTGACGGAGACCCAGTACTTC	CASRPDLTETQYF	many	.	TRBV5-8	TRBJ2-5
TGTGCCAGCAGCCAAGTTTCAGGGGCGAATTCACCCCTCCACTTT	CASSQVSGANSPLHF	many	.	TRBV14	TRBJ1-6